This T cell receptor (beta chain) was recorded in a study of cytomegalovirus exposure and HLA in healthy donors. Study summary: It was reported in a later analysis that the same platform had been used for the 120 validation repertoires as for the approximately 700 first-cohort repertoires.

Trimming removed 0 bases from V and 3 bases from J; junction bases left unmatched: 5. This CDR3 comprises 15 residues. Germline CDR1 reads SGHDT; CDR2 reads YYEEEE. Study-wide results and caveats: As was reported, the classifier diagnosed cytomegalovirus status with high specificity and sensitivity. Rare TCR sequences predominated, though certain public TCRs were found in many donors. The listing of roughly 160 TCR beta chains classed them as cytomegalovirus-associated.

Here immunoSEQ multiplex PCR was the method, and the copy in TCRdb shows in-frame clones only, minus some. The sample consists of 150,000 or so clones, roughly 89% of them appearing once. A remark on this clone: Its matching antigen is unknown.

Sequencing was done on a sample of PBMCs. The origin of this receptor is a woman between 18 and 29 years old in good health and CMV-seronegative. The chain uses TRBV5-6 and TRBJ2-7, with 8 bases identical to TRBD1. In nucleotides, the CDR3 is TGTGCCAGCAGCTTGGGGGACAGGAGAATCTACGAGCAGTACTTC. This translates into CASSLGDRRIYEQYF.